These 7 T cell receptor beta chains share one sample of origin, sequenced in a study of CD8 T cells in ankylosing spondylitis. One entry per CDR3 protein results from TCRdb running MiXCR on the 5' RACE reads. The repertoire includes some 300,000 distinct CDR3 sequences, around 21% of them detected once, and about 3.7% sits in the top ten. Input material: blood, either unsorted or a sorted T cell fraction (not recorded which). These receptors originate from a female donor with ankylosing spondylitis or in good health (not recorded which).

The chain joins TRBV7-9 to TRBJ1-2; 7 bases are a match to TRBD1. This CDR3 contains 12 residues. CDR1 SEHNR and CDR2 FQNEAQ come from the germline V gene (reference sequence). V shed 3 bases and J 8 bases; nucleotides not matched to a gene: 3. CDR3 nucleotides: TGTGCCAGCAGCTTCGTAGGGGGCGGCTACACCTTC. Translated, it gives CASSFVGGGYTF. Full variable domain (missing parts from reference TRBV7-9 and TRBJ1-2): DTGVSQNPRHKITKRGQNVTFRCDPISEHNRLYWYRQTLGQGPEFLTYFQNEAQLEKSRLLSDRFSAERPKGSFSTLEIQRTEQGDSAMYLCASSFVGGGYTFGSGTRLTVV.

This clonotype was counted a few times. The chain is built from TRBV12-3 or TRBV12-4 and TRBJ2-1; possibly TRBD2 for D (6 bases). The CDR3 runs 14 residues. V lost 7 bases and J 4 bases, leaving 14 bases between the germline ends. CDR3 loop: CASILGGGYNEQFF. Here the CDR3 DNA reads TGTGCCAGCATCCTGGGTGGGGGGTACAATGAGCAGTTCTTC.

This chain joins TRBV20-1 and TRBJ2-5; D uncertain. The CDR3 totals 11 residues. Trimming took 3 bases from V and 2 from J, leaving 4 bases between them. Germline loops: CDR1 DFQATT, CDR2 SNEGSKA (reference sequence). The CDR3 protein is CSASPQETQYF. The CDR3 region has the DNA TGCAGTGCTAGCCCACAAGAGACCCAGTACTTC.

V is TRBV20-1 and J is TRBJ1-5, with D possibly matching TRBD1 (5 bases). V gave up 1 base and J gave up 6 bases, with 7 bases separating them. The germline V gene encodes CDR1 DFQATT and CDR2 SNEGSKA (reference sequence). The CDR3 has 12 residues. CDR3 residues: CSARAQGQPQHF. CDR3 in DNA: TGCAGTGCTAGAGCCCAGGGTCAGCCCCAGCATTTT.

CDR3 sequence (DNA): TGTGCCATCAGTACATATGATCTATCCTCTGGGGCCAACGTCCTGACTTTC. Translated: CAISTYDLSSGANVLTF. V gene TRBV10-3 combines with J gene TRBJ2-6; D not resolved. Germline V gene data show CDR1 as ENHRY and CDR2 as SYGVKD. Trimming pared 5 bases from V and 0 bases from J, leaving 14 bases between. This CDR3 is 17 amino acids long.

V is TRBV27 and J is TRBJ2-1; D might be TRBD1 (6 bases). The CDR3 has 13 amino acids. Germline V lookup: CDR1 MNHEY, CDR2 SMNVEV (reference sequence). V lost 6 bases and J 8 bases, leaving 14 bases between the germline ends. The CDR3 loop reads CASRPGVWDEQFF. Written as DNA, the CDR3 is TGTGCCAGCAGACCAGGGGTTTGGGATGAGCAGTTCTTC.

This rearrangement joins TRBV4-2 to TRBJ2-7; unclear D gene. Trimming took 7 bases from V and 4 from J, leaving 14 bases between them. Germline V gene lookup returns CDR1 LGHNA and CDR2 YNFKEQ. This CDR3 region has 13 residues. The CDR3 reads CASTLHYAYEQYF. In DNA, the CDR3 is TGTGCCAGCACCTTACATTACGCGTACGAGCAGTACTTC.